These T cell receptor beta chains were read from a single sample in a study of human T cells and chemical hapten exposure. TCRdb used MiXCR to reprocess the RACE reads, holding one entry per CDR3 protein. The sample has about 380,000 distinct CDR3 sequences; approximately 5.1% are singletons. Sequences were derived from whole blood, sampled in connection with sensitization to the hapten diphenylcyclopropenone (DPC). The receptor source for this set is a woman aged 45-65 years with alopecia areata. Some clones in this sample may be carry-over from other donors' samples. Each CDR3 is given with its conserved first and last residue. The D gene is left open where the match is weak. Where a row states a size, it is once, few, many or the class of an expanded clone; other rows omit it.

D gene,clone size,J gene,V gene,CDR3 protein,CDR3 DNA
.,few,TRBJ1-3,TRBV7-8,CASTPHRENTIYF,TGTGCCAGCACCCCTCACAGGGAGAACACCATATATTTT
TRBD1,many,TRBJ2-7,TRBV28,CASSNALSGTGSYEQYF,TGTGCCAGCAGTAACGCACTCTCCGGGACAGGGTCCTACGAGCAGTACTTC
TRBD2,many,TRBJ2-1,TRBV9,CASSVHESGRGFYNEQFF,TGTGCCAGCAGCGTTCACGAAAGCGGGAGGGGCTTCTACAATGAGCAGTTCTTC
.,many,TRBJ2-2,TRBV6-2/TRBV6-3,CASSYRQGPTGELFF,TGTGCCAGCAGTTACAGGCAGGGGCCCACCGGGGAGCTGTTTTTT
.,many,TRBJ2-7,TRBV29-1,CSVGGDEQYF,TGCAGCGTTGGGGGTGACGAGCAGTACTTC
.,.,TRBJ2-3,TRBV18,CASLEGPKASTDTQYF,TGTGCCAGTCTCGAAGGCCCCAAAGCGAGCACAGATACGCAGTATTTT
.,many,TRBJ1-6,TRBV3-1,CASSQGSGRNSPLHF,TGTGCCAGCAGCCAAGGGTCAGGGAGGAATTCACCCCTCCACTTT
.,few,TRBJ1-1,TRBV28,CASSSPLTLNTEAFF,TGTGCCAGCAGTTCCCCTTTGACGCTGAACACTGAAGCTTTCTTT
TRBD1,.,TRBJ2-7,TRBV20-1,CSANRAGTGGREQYF,TGCAGTGCTAACCGAGCCGGGACAGGGGGACGCGAGCAGTACTTC
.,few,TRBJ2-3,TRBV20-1,CSARAWTSTDTQYF,TGCAGTGCTAGAGCGTGGACGAGCACAGATACGCAGTATTTT
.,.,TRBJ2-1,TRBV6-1,CASSKLTGTRTSYNEQFF,TGTGCCAGCAGTAAGCTAACCGGGACTCGAACGTCCTACAATGAGCAGTTCTTC
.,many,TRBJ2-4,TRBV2,CASSGAGGHTFKNIQYF,TGTGCCAGCAGTGGCGCCGGGGGCCACACCTTTAAAAACATTCAGTACTTC
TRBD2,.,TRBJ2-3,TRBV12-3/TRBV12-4,CASSLQTSGLTDTQYF,TGTGCCAGCAGTTTGCAGACTAGCGGGCTGACAGATACGCAGTATTTT
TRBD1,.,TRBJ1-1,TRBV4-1,CASSPSQGEDTEAFF,TGCGCCAGCAGCCCCTCCCAGGGGGAAGATACTGAAGCTTTCTTT
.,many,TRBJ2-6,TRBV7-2,CASSNIGANVLTF,TGTGCCAGCAGCAACATTGGGGCCAACGTCCTGACTTTC
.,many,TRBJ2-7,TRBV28,CASSLFLGQAYEQYF,TGTGCCAGCAGTTTATTCCTGGGGCAAGCCTACGAGCAGTACTTC
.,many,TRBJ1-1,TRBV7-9,CASSLVGGGTEAFF,TGTGCCAGCAGCTTAGTTGGGGGTGGCACTGAAGCTTTCTTT
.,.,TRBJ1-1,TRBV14,CASSQGVRFTEAFF,TGTGCCAGCAGCCAAGGTGTTCGGTTCACTGAAGCTTTCTTT
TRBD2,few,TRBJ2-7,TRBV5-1,CASSWSGGAYEQYF,TGCGCCAGCAGCTGGAGCGGGGGGGCCTACGAGCAGTACTTC
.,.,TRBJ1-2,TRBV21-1,CASSPPSGTAEFNYGYTF,TGTGCCAGCAGCCCACCATCCGGGACAGCCGAGTTTAACTATGGCTACACCTTC